The following is a T cell receptor (beta chain) sequence with its context. The sample comes from a study of T cell changes during pregnancy in multiple sclerosis. Trimming shortened V by 0 bases and J by 4 bases, and 9 bases separated the two germline ends. The CDR3 runs to 14 residues. From germline, CDR1 is LNHNV and CDR2 YYDKDF (reference sequence). Method: immunoSEQ multiplex PCR; TCRdb's copy keeps in-frame clones and lacks some. The sample carries about 28,000 clones, 90% to 95% recorded once. The TCR comes from a female donor with multiple sclerosis, enrolled in a pregnancy study. V is TRBV15 and J is TRBJ1-1, with D maybe TRBD1 (5 bases). The starting material was CD4+ T cells from peripheral blood mononuclear cells, obtained after pregnancy. CDR3 residues: CATSREGEVTEAFF. The CDR3 coding sequence is TGTGCCACCAGCAGAGAGGGGGAGGTCACTGAAGCTTTCTTT. Full variable domain (missing parts from reference TRBV15 and TRBJ1-1): DAMVIQNPRYQVTQFGKPVTLSCSQTLNHNVMYWYQQKSSQAPKLLFHYYDKDFNNEADTPDNFQSRRPNTSFCFLDIRSPGLGDTAMYLCATSREGEVTEAFFGQGTRLTVV.